Shown below are 22 T cell receptor beta chains from a single sample sequenced in a study of blood T cell repertoires in COVID-19 (dated by TCRdb to about 2020). Library construction relied on the immunoSEQ multiplex PCR assay. In its TCRdb copy, this immuneACCESS table keeps in-frame sequences only and misses some clones. Where compared with another copy, unresolved V genes explain less than half of these, and the others have no known cause. Recorded for this sample are fewer than 350,000 clones; about nine tenths of them occurred a single time. The ten largest clonotypes hold approximately 2.5% of the sample. Sequencing input: PBMCs or T cells enriched from blood (not recorded which). These receptor sequences come from a middle-aged woman with acute COVID-19.

This chain uses TRBV29-1 with TRBJ2-7, with 9 bases that match TRBD1. The CDR3 extends over 16 amino acids. J gave up 3 bases and V 7 bases, and 16 bases lay outside the gene matches. Per germline, CDR1 SQVTM and CDR2 ANQGSEA. CDR3 sequence: CSAQIATGTGIYEQYF. The CDR3 nucleotides are TGCAGCGCCCAAATAGCTACTGGGACAGGGATCTACGAGCAGTACTTC.

The sample holds one count of this clone. The V gene is TRBV28, the J gene TRBJ2-5; 7 positions match TRBD1. The CDR3 runs 14 residues. In germline, CDR1 is MDHEN, CDR2 SYDVKM. V shed 7 bases, J shed 3 bases, and the junction held 8 bases outside the gene matches. This CDR3 is CASIRDREKETQYF. In DNA form, the CDR3 reads TGTGCCAGCATTCGTGACAGGGAAAAAGAGACCCAGTACTTC.

This sequence joins TRBV15 and TRBJ2-1; TRBD2 matches at 9 bases. The trim removed 0 bases at V and 5 bases at J, leaving 5 bases unmatched. The CDR3 is made up of 16 amino acids. Germline V lookup: CDR1 LNHNV, CDR2 YYDKDF (reference sequence). The CDR3 loop is CATSRDLSSGDNEQFF. The CDR3 bases are TGTGCCACCAGCAGAGATCTATCTAGCGGGGACAATGAGCAGTTCTTC.

The chain has TRBV7-8 and TRBJ1-5, with D possibly matching TRBD1 (6 bases). From germline, CDR1 is SGHVS and CDR2 FQNEAQ. Trimming cost V 5 bases and J 5 bases, with 13 bases left between them. The CDR3 has 14 amino acids. The CDR3 loop is CASSGNRVDQPQHF. CDR3 bases: TGTGCCAGCAGCGGAAACAGGGTAGATCAGCCCCAGCATTTT.

The chain combines TRBV11-1 with TRBJ2-1; no definite D call. The V gene lost 6 bases and the J gene lost 15 bases, with 15 bases spanning the gap. Germline-derived CDR1 and CDR2 are SGHAT and FQDESV (reference sequence). The CDR3 spans 11 residues. CDR3 DNA sequence: TGTGCCAGCAGGTCGTCGGGTGAGACGTTCTTC. Protein: CASRSSGETFF. Full variable domain (outside the CDR3, taken from reference TRBV11-1 and TRBJ2-1): EAEVAQSPRYKITEKSQAVAFWCDPISGHATLYWYRQILGQGPELLVQFQDESVVDDSQLPKDRFSAERLKGVDSTLKIQPAELGDSAMYLCASRSSGETFFGPGTRLTVL.

The chain couples TRBV30 to TRBJ1-6; unclear D gene. This CDR3 is built from 14 residues. Trimming took off 5 bases at V and 7 bases at J, with 15 bases between the two ends. Per germline, CDR1 GTSNPN and CDR2 SVGIG (reference sequence). CDR3 DNA: TGTGCCTGGGGCGGACTCTCAGTAAATTCACCCCTCCACTTT. It codes for CAWGGLSVNSPLHF.

V and J are TRBV7-8 and TRBJ2-7; 8 bases map to TRBD1. This CDR3 is 14 amino acids long. Germline loops: CDR1 SGHVS, CDR2 FQNEAQ. With V trimmed by 6 bases and J by 2 bases, 6 bases remained unmatched. CDR3 nucleotides: TGTGCCAGCAGTTATGACAGGGGTCCCTACGAGCAGTACTTC. As protein: CASSYDRGPYEQYF.

V and J are TRBV28 and TRBJ2-3; 8 bases align to TRBD2. This CDR3 spans 17 amino acids. Germline trimming cut 4 bases from V and 5 bases from J; bases unmatched to any gene: 14. Germline assignment: CDR1 MDHEN and CDR2 SYDVKM. CDR3 nucleotides: TGTGCCAGCAGTTCCCAGGCCCAGCGGGGGCAAGGAGATACGCAGTATTTT. Its protein product is CASSSQAQRGQGDTQYF.

The chain links TRBV5-1 to TRBJ2-1, with D tentatively TRBD1 (6 bases). This CDR3 is 16 amino acids long. The V end was cut by 3 bases, the J end by 0 bases, with 13 bases between. Germline V CDR1 and CDR2: SGHRS, YFSETQ. The CDR3 DNA is TGCGCCAGCAGCTCCCGAGGACAGTCCTCCTACAATGAGCAGTTCTTC. Translation: CASSSRGQSSYNEQFF.

This sequence joins TRBV3-1 (or the pseudogene TRBV3-2) and TRBJ1-2; D might be TRBD1 (5 bases). Trimming took off 0 bases at V and 8 bases at J, with 13 bases between the two ends. The CDR3 contains 14 residues. The V gene's germline CDR1 is LGHDT and CDR2 YNNKEL (reference sequence). CDR3 in DNA: TGTGCCAGCAGCCAAGAACAGGCCCTGGGGGGCTACACCTTC. Protein product: CASSQEQALGGYTF.

J is TRBJ2-7 and V is TRBV25-1; 8 bases match TRBD2. The trim removed 3 bases at V and 3 bases at J, leaving 13 bases unmatched. CDR1 and CDR2 from the germline V gene are MGHDK and SYGVNS. The length of the CDR3 is 17 residues. This CDR3 is CASSEIVGRGGFYEQYF. CDR3 coding DNA: TGTGCCAGCAGTGAGATAGTGGGTCGGGGGGGATTCTACGAGCAGTACTTC.

The gene calls are TRBV6-5 and TRBJ2-1, with D maybe TRBD1 (6 bases). The CDR3 covers 15 residues. V was cut by 6 bases and J by 5 bases, with 17 bases left in between. Germline lookup yields CDR1 MNHEY and CDR2 SVGAGI. The CDR3 coding sequence is TGTGCCAGCAGCATATATACGGACAGCCACAATGAGCAGTTCTTC. It is translated as CASSIYTDSHNEQFF.

The V gene is TRBV6-6, the J gene TRBJ1-2, with D uncertain. V was shortened by 11 bases and J by 2 bases, with 15 bases between the two germline ends. The CDR3 has 13 residues. Looked up from germline, CDR1 is MNHNY and CDR2 is SVGAGI (reference sequence). CDR3 amino acids: CAVLDGENYGYTF. In DNA, the CDR3 is TGTGCCGTACTAGACGGGGAAAACTATGGCTACACCTTC.

CDR3 amino acids: CAISPRPGLAGEPHYEQYF. In nucleotides, the CDR3 is TGTGCCATCAGCCCCCGGCCGGGACTAGCGGGGGAGCCTCATTACGAGCAGTACTTC. This chain joins TRBV10-3 and TRBJ2-7; 14 bases are a match to TRBD2. With V trimmed by 6 bases and J by 4 bases, 17 bases remained unmatched. The CDR3 is made up of 19 amino acids. The V gene's germline CDR1 is ENHRY and CDR2 SYGVKD.

This chain uses TRBV27 with TRBJ1-2, with D possibly matching TRBD1 (6 bases). V dropped 0 bases and J dropped 7 bases, with 12 bases sitting between them. CDR1 MNHEY and CDR2 SMNVEV come from the germline V gene (reference sequence). The CDR3 has 14 residues. This CDR3 reads CASSLSRGASGYTF. The CDR3 nucleotides read TGTGCCAGCAGTTTATCACGGGGGGCGAGTGGCTACACCTTC.

The chain is built from TRBV19 and TRBJ2-5, with 8 bases identical to TRBD1. Germline CDR1 is LNHDA and CDR2 is SQIVND (reference sequence). This CDR3 comprises 14 residues. V lost 4 bases to trimming and J lost 3 bases; unmatched junction nucleotides: 4. CDR3 in amino acids: CASSNRGVEETQYF. CDR3 nucleotides: TGTGCCAGTAGTAACAGGGGGGTGGAAGAGACCCAGTACTTC.

The chain employs TRBV7-2 and TRBJ1-2; 8 bases map to TRBD1. Trimming cost V 4 bases and J 1 base; bases outside gene matches: 5. Germline CDR1 and CDR2: SGHTA and FQGNSA. The CDR3 totals 15 residues. CDR3 sequence: CASSSQGAINYGYTF. The CDR3 DNA is TGTGCCAGCAGCTCTCAGGGGGCCATTAACTATGGCTACACCTTC.

In this sample, this clone turned up once. The V and J genes are TRBV19 and TRBJ1-2; the D is unclear. The CDR3 runs 12 residues. Germline V gives CDR1 LNHDA, CDR2 SQIVND (reference sequence). V was cut by 1 base and J by 9 bases, with 9 bases left in between. The CDR3 loop reads CASSIATGSYTF. CDR3 bases: TGTGCCAGTAGTATAGCAACCGGTAGCTACACCTTC.

The chain couples TRBV7-2 to TRBJ2-1, with 11 bases aligning to TRBD2. Germline-derived CDR1 and CDR2 are SGHTA and FQGNSA. Trimming at V came to 6 bases and at J to 9 bases, leaving 10 bases not matched to a gene. The CDR3 has 15 residues. CDR3 nucleotides: TGTGCCAGCAGAGAAGACCTAGCGGGGGGAAGTGAGCAGTTCTTC. This codes for CASREDLAGGSEQFF.

The genes are TRBV5-1 and TRBJ1-1, with 10 bases aligning to TRBD1. CDR3 length: 16 residues. Trimming removed 2 bases from V and 0 bases from J; junction bases left unmatched: 4. CDR1 SGHRS and CDR2 YFSETQ come from the germline V gene. CDR3 amino acids: CASSFGTGAMNTEAFF. The CDR3 nucleotides are TGCGCCAGCAGCTTTGGGACAGGGGCTATGAACACTGAAGCTTTCTTT.

CDR3 loop: CAISEFSNNYGYTF. As DNA, the CDR3 is TGTGCCATCAGTGAGTTTTCAAATAACTATGGCTACACCTTC. The rearrangement joins TRBV10-3 to TRBJ1-2; D is undetermined. Trimming shortened V by 1 base and J by 1 base, and 7 bases separated the two germline ends. Germline V gene data show CDR1 as ENHRY and CDR2 as SYGVKD. This CDR3 spans 14 amino acids.

This clone was observed a single time. The chain combines TRBV19 with TRBJ2-1; maybe TRBD1 (6 bases). The germline CDR1 and CDR2 sequences are LNHDA and SQIVND (reference sequence). Trimming pared 6 bases from V and 5 bases from J, leaving 14 bases between. The CDR3 is made up of 14 amino acids. CDR3 in amino acids: CASREDRVHNEQFF. In nucleotides, the CDR3 is TGTGCCAGTAGAGAGGACAGAGTTCACAATGAGCAGTTCTTC.